A selection of T cell receptor beta chains follows, all from one sample in a study of blood T cell repertoires in COVID-19. Sequencing was performed with immunoSEQ multiplex PCR; in TCRdb, only in-frame clones are kept and a portion is missing. Of 100,000 to 150,000 clones listed, more than 75% are singletons. The sample was peripheral blood. The receptors stem from a human donor in a cohort sampled during active COVID-19. The CDR3 runs from the conserved cysteine through the conserved F or W. D genes are given only for firm matches. Clone size appears in some rows only: once, few, many, or a class for an expanded clone.

d_call j_call v_call clone_size cdr3_nt cdr3_aa
- TRBJ1-1 TRBV6-5 - TGTGCCAGCAGTTACTTCGGGAACACTGAAGCTTTCTTT CASSYFGNTEAFF
- TRBJ1-4 TRBV7-6 - TGTGCCAGCAGCTTAGCCCCAGGGACTAATGAAAAACTGTTTTTT CASSLAPGTNEKLFF
TRBD2 TRBJ2-3 TRBV11-3 - TGTGCCAGCAGCCTGACTAGCGGGAGATCAGATACGCAGTATTTT CASSLTSGRSDTQYF
TRBD1 TRBJ2-7 TRBV27 - TGTGCCAGCAGTATCACCGGACAGGGGACCTACGAGCAGTACTTC CASSITGQGTYEQYF
TRBD1 TRBJ2-5 TRBV24-1 - TGTGCCACCAGTGGGACAGGGATTGGTTCGGGGGAGACCCAGTACTTC CATSGTGIGSGETQYF
- TRBJ2-1 TRBV10-3 - TGTGCCACCGGAACGGATGGGATCTCCGCTTTTCGGGGGGCGTACGAGCAGTTCTTC CATGTDGISAFRGAYEQFF
TRBD1 TRBJ2-7 TRBV6-5 - TGTGCCAGCAGTTACTCGAGACCCAGGGGGAATGAGCAGTACTTC CASSYSRPRGNEQYF
TRBD2 TRBJ2-7 TRBV4-1 - TGCGCCAGCAGCCAGTTTTATATTGTAGCGGGAGGAAAGAACGAGCAGTACTTC CASSQFYIVAGGKNEQYF
TRBD1 TRBJ2-7 TRBV18 - TGTGCCAGCTCACCCGGACAGGGGGCGTACGAGCAGTACTTC CASSPGQGAYEQYF
TRBD2 TRBJ2-7 TRBV7-6 - TGTGCCAGCAGCACTAGCGGGAGATCCTACGAGCAGTACTTC CASSTSGRSYEQYF
TRBD2 TRBJ2-7 TRBV28 - TGTGCCACCCGGTGGGGGGGTGGCGAGCAGTACTTC CATRWGGGEQYF
TRBD2 TRBJ2-7 TRBV2 - TGTGCCAGCAGTGGGGTTAGCGGGACGTACGAGCAGTACTTC CASSGVSGTYEQYF
- TRBJ1-1 TRBV3-1/TRBV3-2 - TGTGCCAGCAGCCAAGGCCGCGGACTTGAAGCTTTCTTT CASSQGRGLEAFF
TRBD2 TRBJ2-1 TRBV7-9 - TGTGCCAGCAGCGCAGGGACTAGCATTCTATACTTGGGTGAGCAGTTCTTC CASSAGTSILYLGEQFF
- TRBJ2-7 TRBV20-1 - TGCAGTGCTAGTAGCTCCGACAATCTCGAGCAGTACTTC CSASSSDNLEQYF
- TRBJ1-1 TRBV27 - TGTGCCAGCAGTGCTATTCCCCGGGACATGAACACTGAAGCTTTCTTT CASSAIPRDMNTEAFF
TRBD1 TRBJ2-1 TRBV7-9 few TGTGCCAGCAGCTTTACGGGACAGGGCGGCAATGAGCAGTTCTTC CASSFTGQGGNEQFF
TRBD1 TRBJ1-2 TRBV12-3/TRBV12-4 once TGTGCCAGCAGCGACGGGACAGTTGAAGGCTACACCTTC CASSDGTVEGYTF
TRBD1 TRBJ1-4 TRBV28 - TGTGCCAGCAGTCCCGGGACAGGGGCGAAAAATGAAAAACTGTTTTTT CASSPGTGAKNEKLFF
- TRBJ2-5 TRBV5-1 - TGCGCCAGCAGCTCCCCGCTCGAGGGTGAGATTGAGACCCAGTACTTC CASSSPLEGEIETQYF
- TRBJ1-1 TRBV5-1 - TGCGCCAGCAGCTTGGCTGGGGACATGAACACTGAAGCTTTCTTT CASSLAGDMNTEAFF
TRBD2 TRBJ2-7 TRBV28 - TGTGCCAGCAGAACTAGCGGGAGCTACCACGAGCAGTACTTC CASRTSGSYHEQYF
TRBD1 TRBJ1-2 TRBV9 - TGTGCCAGCAGCCCCTCCGCCGGACAGGGGGTCTTCATAGACTATGGCTACACCTTC CASSPSAGQGVFIDYGYTF
TRBD2 TRBJ2-1 TRBV20-1 - TGCAGTGCTAGTCTGGGGACTAGCGGCAATGAGCAGTTCTTC CSASLGTSGNEQFF
- TRBJ2-3 TRBV7-9 - TGTGCCCCTGGGAGTAGCGGACCCACAGATACGCAGTATTTT CAPGSSGPTDTQYF
TRBD1 TRBJ1-2 TRBV28 - TGTGCCAGCAGTCTCCGCGACAGGGGGGAAGGCTACACCTTC CASSLRDRGEGYTF